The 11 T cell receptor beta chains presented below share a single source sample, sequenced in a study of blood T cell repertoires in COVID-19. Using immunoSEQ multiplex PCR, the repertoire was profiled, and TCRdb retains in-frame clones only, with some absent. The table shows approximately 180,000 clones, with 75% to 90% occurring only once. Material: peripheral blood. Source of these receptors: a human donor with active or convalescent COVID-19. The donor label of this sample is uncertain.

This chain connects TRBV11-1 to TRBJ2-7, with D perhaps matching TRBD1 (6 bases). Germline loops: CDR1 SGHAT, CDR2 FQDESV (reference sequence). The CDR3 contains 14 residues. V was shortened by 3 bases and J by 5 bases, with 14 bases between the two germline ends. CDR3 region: CASSLSQGRHEQYF. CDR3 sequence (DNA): TGTGCCAGCAGCTTGTCTCAGGGGCGGCACGAGCAGTACTTC.

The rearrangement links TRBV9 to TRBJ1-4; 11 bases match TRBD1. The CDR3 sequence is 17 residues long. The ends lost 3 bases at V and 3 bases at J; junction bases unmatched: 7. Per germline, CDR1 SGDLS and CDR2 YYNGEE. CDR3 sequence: CASSDPGQGASNEKLFF. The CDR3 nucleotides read TGTGCCAGCAGCGACCCTGGACAGGGGGCTTCTAATGAAAAACTGTTTTTT. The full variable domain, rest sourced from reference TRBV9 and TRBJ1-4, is DSGVTQTPKHLITATGQRVTLRCSPRSGDLSVYWYQQSLDQGLQFLIQYYNGEERAKGNILERFSAQQFPDLHSELNLSSLELGDSALYFCASSDPGQGASNEKLFFGSGTQLSVL.

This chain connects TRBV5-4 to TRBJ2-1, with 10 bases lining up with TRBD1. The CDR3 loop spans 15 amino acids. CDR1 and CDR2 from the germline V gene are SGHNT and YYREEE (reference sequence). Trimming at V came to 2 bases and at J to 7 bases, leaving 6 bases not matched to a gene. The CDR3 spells CASSFLGGQGNEQFF. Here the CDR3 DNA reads TGTGCCAGCAGCTTCCTGGGGGGACAGGGGAATGAGCAGTTCTTC.

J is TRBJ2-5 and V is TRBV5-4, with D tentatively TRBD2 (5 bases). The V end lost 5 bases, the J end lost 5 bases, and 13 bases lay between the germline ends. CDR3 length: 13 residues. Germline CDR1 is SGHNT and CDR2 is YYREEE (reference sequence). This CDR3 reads CASRGSQAETQYF. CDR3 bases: TGTGCCAGCAGGGGGAGTCAGGCGGAGACCCAGTACTTC.

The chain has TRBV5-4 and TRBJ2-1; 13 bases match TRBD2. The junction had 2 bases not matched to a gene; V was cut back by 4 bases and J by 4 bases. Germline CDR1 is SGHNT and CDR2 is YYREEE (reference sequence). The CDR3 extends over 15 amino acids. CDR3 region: CASSPTSGGYNEQFF. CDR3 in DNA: TGTGCCAGCAGCCCGACTAGCGGGGGGTACAATGAGCAGTTCTTC.

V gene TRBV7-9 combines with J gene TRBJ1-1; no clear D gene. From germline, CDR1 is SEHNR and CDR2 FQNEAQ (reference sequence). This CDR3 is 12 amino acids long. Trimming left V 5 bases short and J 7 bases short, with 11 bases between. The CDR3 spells CASSRTEFEAFF. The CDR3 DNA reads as TGTGCCAGCAGCCGAACAGAATTTGAAGCTTTCTTT.

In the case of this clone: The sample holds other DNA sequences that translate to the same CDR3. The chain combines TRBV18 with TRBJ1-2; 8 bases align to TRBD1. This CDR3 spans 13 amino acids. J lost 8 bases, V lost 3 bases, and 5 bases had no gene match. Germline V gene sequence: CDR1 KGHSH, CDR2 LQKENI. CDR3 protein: CASSPDRVGGYTF. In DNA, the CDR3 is TGTGCCAGCTCACCGGACAGGGTCGGCGGCTACACCTTC.

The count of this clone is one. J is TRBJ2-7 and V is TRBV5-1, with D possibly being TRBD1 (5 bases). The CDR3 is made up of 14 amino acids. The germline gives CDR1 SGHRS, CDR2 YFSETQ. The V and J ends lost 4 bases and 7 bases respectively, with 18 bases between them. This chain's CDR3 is CASSMTVSLLEQYF. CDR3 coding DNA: TGCGCCAGCAGCATGACAGTTAGCTTACTTGAGCAGTACTTC.

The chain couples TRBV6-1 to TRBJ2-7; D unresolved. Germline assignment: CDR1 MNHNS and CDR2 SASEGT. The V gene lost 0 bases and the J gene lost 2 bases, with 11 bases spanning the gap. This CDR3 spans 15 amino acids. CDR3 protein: CASSEAVTTTYEQYF. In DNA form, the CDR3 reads TGTGCCAGCAGTGAAGCGGTGACAACCACCTACGAGCAGTACTTC.

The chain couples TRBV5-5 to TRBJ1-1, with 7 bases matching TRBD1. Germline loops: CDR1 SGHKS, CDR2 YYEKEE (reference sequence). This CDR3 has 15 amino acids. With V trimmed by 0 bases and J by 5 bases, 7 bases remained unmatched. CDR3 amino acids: CASSLGARGATEAFF. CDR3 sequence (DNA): TGTGCCAGCAGCTTGGGGGCCAGGGGGGCGACTGAAGCTTTCTTT.

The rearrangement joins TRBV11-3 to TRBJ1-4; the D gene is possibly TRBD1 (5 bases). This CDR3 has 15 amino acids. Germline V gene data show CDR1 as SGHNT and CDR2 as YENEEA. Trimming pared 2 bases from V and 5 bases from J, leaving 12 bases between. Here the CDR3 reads CASSLNPGVNEKLFF. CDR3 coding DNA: TGTGCCAGCAGCTTAAATCCGGGGGTGAATGAAAAACTGTTTTTT.